These 10 T cell receptor beta chains came from one sample sequenced in a study of Ad26.COV2.S vaccination and SARS-CoV-2 variants. Sequenced by immunoSEQ multiplex PCR; TCRdb stores in-frame clones only, minus some. The sample contains 320,000 or so clones, 90% of which appear only once. The treatment here: around 19 received Ad26.COV2.S at low or high dose, single or two shots; 5 received placebo; per-sample allocation not given. Material that was analyzed had been drawn on day 63 after the first vaccine or placebo injection. Sequencing used peripheral blood, obtained in a trial of Ad26.COV2.S vaccine versus placebo. These receptors all stem from a person aged 18-65 years who received the Ad26.COV2.S COVID-19 vaccine or a placebo.

The chain employs TRBV6-2 or TRBV6-3 and TRBJ1-1; no clear D. The CDR3 sequence is 15 residues long. V lost 3 bases to trimming and J lost 1 base, with 12 bases between them. Germline V CDR1 and CDR2: MNHEY, SVGEGT. CDR3 DNA: TGTGCCAGCAGTTATGTCTTGAGGGCGAACACTGAAGCTTTCTTT. This translates into CASSYVLRANTEAFF.

A single count supports this clone. This chain uses TRBV5-4 with TRBJ2-3; D gene uncertain. Germline CDR1 SGHNT, CDR2 YYREEE (reference sequence). This CDR3 is 15 amino acids long. V lost 4 bases and J 1 base, leaving 13 bases between the germline ends. CDR3: CASSNKVYGTDTQYF. The CDR3 DNA reads TGTGCCAGCAGCAACAAAGTGTATGGCACAGATACGCAGTATTTT.

This chain uses TRBV4-2 with TRBJ2-1; 10 nucleotides match TRBD2. This CDR3 region has 16 residues. The germline V gene encodes CDR1 LGHNA and CDR2 YNFKEQ. V dropped 3 bases and J dropped 9; count of bases not matched to a gene: 11. The CDR3 loop reads CASSQALLAGGSEQFF. CDR3 bases: TGTGCCAGCAGCCAGGCTTTATTAGCGGGAGGTTCTGAGCAGTTCTTC.

This clone has only a few counts. The chain employs TRBV30 and TRBJ2-7, with D unresolved. The germline gives CDR1 GTSNPN, CDR2 SVGIG (reference sequence). The CDR3 consists of 11 residues. Trimming pared 0 bases from V and 5 bases from J, leaving 5 bases between. For the CDR3, the DNA is TGTGCCTGGAGTGTCGGAAACGAGCAGTACGTC. Protein sequence: CAWSVGNEQYV.

This chain connects TRBV6-5 to TRBJ1-1; D call uncertain. This CDR3 has 15 residues. The germline gives CDR1 MNHEY, CDR2 SVGAGI. The V and J ends lost 0 bases and 1 base respectively, with 9 bases between them. CDR3 sequence reads: CASSYSINTNTEAFF. CDR3 in DNA: TGTGCCAGCAGTTACTCGATAAATACGAACACTGAAGCTTTCTTT.

V is TRBV5-1 and J is TRBJ1-5; 9 nucleotides line up with TRBD1. With 0 bases clipped from V and 4 bases from J, the junction kept 5 bases outside the gene matches. Germline lookup yields CDR1 SGHRS and CDR2 YFSETQ. The CDR3 covers 16 residues. CDR3 coding DNA: TGCGCCAGCAGCTTGGCGGGGACAGGGATGAATCAGCCCCAGCATTTT. Encoded protein: CASSLAGTGMNQPQHF.

This rearrangement joins TRBV28 to TRBJ1-5; D is possibly TRBD1 (6 bases). This CDR3 is 15 amino acids long. Germline assignment: CDR1 MDHEN and CDR2 SYDVKM. Between the trimmed V and J ends, which lost 8 bases and 1 base, there was a span of 15 bases. The CDR3 nucleotides read TGTGCCAGCCTAGGTGGACAGCGAAGCAATCAGCCCCAGCATTTT. It is translated as CASLGGQRSNQPQHF.

The table lists this clone with a few counts. The chain links TRBV5-1 to TRBJ1-2; no definite D call. The CDR3 has 16 residues. Germline assignment: CDR1 SGHRS and CDR2 YFSETQ. The ends were cut back, 0 bases at V and 0 bases at J, with 12 bases in the middle. CDR3: CASSLDNPDSNYGYTF. The CDR3, as DNA: TGCGCCAGCAGCTTGGATAATCCCGATTCTAACTATGGCTACACCTTC.

The chain recombines TRBV18 with TRBJ1-3; tentative D call: TRBD1 (6 bases). V dropped 3 bases and J dropped 8 bases, with 14 bases sitting between them. The CDR3 loop spans 14 amino acids. CDR1 KGHSH and CDR2 LQKENI come from the germline V gene. The CDR3 bases are TGTGCCAGCTCACCGATACAGGGCAAAGACACCATATATTTT. Translated: CASSPIQGKDTIYF.

This clone came up once. The chain carries TRBV5-1 and TRBJ2-2; unclear D gene. CDR1 SGHRS and CDR2 YFSETQ come from the germline V gene. Trimming took off 1 base at V and 1 base at J, with 5 bases between the two ends. The CDR3 has 14 amino acids. CDR3 nucleotides: TGCGCCAGCAGCTTGACCCAGAACACCGGGGAGCTGTTTTTT. Its protein is CASSLTQNTGELFF. The entire variable domain, with the rest obtained from reference TRBV5-1 and TRBJ2-2, is as follows: KAGVTQTPRYLIKTRGQQVTLSCSPISGHRSVSWYQQTPGQGLQFLFEYFSETQRNKGNFPGRFSGRQFSNSRSEMNVSTLELGDSALYLCASSLTQNTGELFFGEGSRLTVL.